This entry features one T cell receptor beta chain sequence. This clone was seen just once. Its antigen is unknown. It has no much larger one-base neighbor in the sample; base qualities were not kept. CDR3 length: 17 amino acids, cysteine to phenylalanine. Only the CDR3 DNA stays, 51 bases, in frame from base 1. The germline V end is reduced by 2 bases and the J end by 2 bases; junction bases left unmatched: 9. The germline V gene specifies MGHRA as CDR1 and YSYEKL as CDR2. This specimen belongs to a study of shared clonotypes between healthy human individuals (dated by TCRdb to 2020 to 2021). Concerning the study at large: A couple of women and a few men aged 18 to 49 years were included in the cohort. For each donor, three plates each were used for CD4 naive and CD4 memory, two plates were used for CD8 naive, and one plate was used for CD8 memory. Leukapheresis yielded between about 0.8 and 9.5 billion PBMCs per donor. To increase sequencing depth and limit assay-specific biases, TCR repertoire library preparation and sequencing were carried out by different laboratories using diverse techniques. To estimate repertoire size and how much clonotypes are shared between individuals, the study performed deep sequencing of blood TCR repertoires from roughly five healthy adults.

Donors were healthy HIV-negative adults with no recently reported acute infections or vaccinations. All donors were Caucasian adults living in Nashville, Tennessee, USA. CD4+ T cells were enriched by magnetic negative selection, after which naive cells were positively selected on CD45RA and the negative fraction was taken as the memory subset. Blood was collected by leukapheresis, and PBMCs were isolated by Ficoll-Histopaque density gradient centrifugation and then cryopreserved in liquid nitrogen vapor phase. Analytical flow cytometry was used to check the purity and quantity of each magnetically sorted T cell population. Each sorted fraction had its genomic DNA isolated and then quantified by UV absorbance on a Nanodrop 2000c. Using the deep immunoSEQ assay, multiplex PCR amplified TCR CDR3 regions from genomic DNA. Extracted genomic DNA from each cell subset was distributed evenly across all wells of several immunoSEQ 96-well plates, and each plate was treated as a replicate. For sorted subsets, around 200 ng genomic DNA, equal to 30,000 to 35,000 T cell genomes, was loaded into each replicate PCR. Purified libraries were quantified with a Qubit 3.0 fluorometer, sized on a Bioanalyzer 2100, and re-quantified with the KAPA Library Quantification kit. A separate single-read 150-cycle Illumina NextSeq 550 flow cell was used to sequence each immunoSEQ 96-well plate. On the study's bioinformatics: Because only junctional sequences without quality scores were contained in the immunoSEQ output, filtering matching that applied to full-length reads could not be performed. Sequences were annotated with PyIR, a Python wrapper for IgBLAST v1.9, using IMGT germline references to assign V/J genes and CDR3. Reads were filtered out if the reads had weak V/J assignments (E-value above 1e-6), no CDR3, stop codons, out-of-frame junctions, or ambiguous translated residues. V3J clonotypes were defined by identical inferred V gene, J gene, and CDR3 amino acid sequence. Percentage overlap between repertoires was computed as shared unique clonotypes divided by the size of the smaller repertoire. Three approaches were used to assess repertoire richness: RTK rarefaction, the Chao1 estimator, and Recon v2.1 estimates of unobserved clonotypes. Generation probabilities were computed with OLGA for all TCRbeta clonotypes obtained by the gDNA method from a few donors. TCRdb took over this immuneACCESS table, retaining in-frame rearrangements with V and J assigned. Such tables are incomplete; in checked studies, under half of the missing clones stem from an unresolved V gene, and the remainder is unexplained. D and trimming were read from the DNA, whereas the V and J calls and clone size are those reported in that table. For this sample there are about 1.1 million clones; about 80% appear just once. 0.61% of the sample is held by the ten biggest clonotypes.

Paper-wide results and their limitations: Because the study included only a small number of donors, the genetic and exposure-history diversity represented was limited. Compared with non-shared clonotypes, clonotypes shared by all four sorted-subset donors had higher generation probabilities. Across a few donors, approximately 5% of naive CD4, around 3.5% of naive CD8, 2.3% of memory CD4, and 0.4% of memory CD8 clonotypes were shared. Estimated clonotype richness was generally larger for naive than for memory subsets. Even with the large sequencing depth, rarefaction of the sorted-subset datasets indicated that sequencing was incomplete. Based on pairwise subsampling, the degree of clonotype sharing among donors was expected to be affected by sequencing depth. Sampling was limited to blood, and TCR repertoires in tissue likely differ from TCR repertoires in blood.

The chain employs TRBV4-1 and TRBJ1-5; 7 central bases correspond to TRBD1. Material for sequencing was memory CD4+ T cells from PBMCs. In the paper's terms, the cell subset or site label means: CD45RA-negative fraction. This clonotype originated in a man between 18 and 35 years old in good health. Some clones in this sample may be carry-over from other donors' samples. In nucleotide form, the sequence is TGCGCCAGCAGCCAACCCTACAGGGGACGCGGCAATCAGCCCCAGCATTTT. Translated, it gives CASSQPYRGRGNQPQHF.